The 15 T cell receptor beta chains below were found in one sample sequenced in a study of blood T cell repertoires in COVID-19. Libraries were prepared by immunoSEQ multiplex PCR; TCRdb keeps only in-frame clonotypes and omits some of them. This repertoire shows 470,000 or so clones, roughly nine tenths found once; its top ten account for under 2.5%. Sequencing input: PBMCs or T cells enriched from blood (not recorded which). These receptors were taken from a woman between 18 and 29 years old with acute COVID-19.

The chain joins TRBV29-1 to TRBJ2-1, with 8 bases aligning to TRBD1. V shed 8 bases, J shed 7 bases, and the junction held 19 bases outside the gene matches. The length of the CDR3 is 16 residues. The germline gives CDR1 SQVTM, CDR2 ANQGSEA. CDR3 sequence reads: CSTRRLAGGLGNEQFF. The CDR3 DNA reads TGCAGCACCCGGAGGTTGGCAGGGGGCTTGGGTAATGAGCAGTTCTTC.

The chain links TRBV28 to TRBJ2-5; TRBD1 is a possible D gene (6 bases). The length of the CDR3 is 16 residues. V was trimmed by 2 bases and J by 2 bases, leaving 15 bases between them. Germline values: CDR1 MDHEN, CDR2 SYDVKM. The CDR3 sequence is CASSLEDTGWQETQYF. The CDR3 DNA is TGTGCCAGCAGTTTAGAAGATACAGGGTGGCAAGAGACCCAGTACTTC.

The rearrangement joins TRBV29-1 to TRBJ2-1; no clear D. V was cut by 6 bases and J by 2 bases, with 11 bases left in between. Germline assignment: CDR1 SQVTM and CDR2 ANQGSEA. The CDR3 is made up of 13 amino acids. CDR3 sequence reads: CSVPKPPYNEQFF. The CDR3 DNA sequence: TGCAGCGTGCCTAAGCCACCCTACAATGAGCAGTTCTTC.

The rearrangement joins TRBV12-3 or TRBV12-4 to TRBJ1-2; the D is unclear. CDR3 length equals 13 residues. Trimming left V 5 bases short and J 4 bases short, with 11 bases between. In DNA form, the CDR3 reads TGTGCCAGCAGTCCCGACATGGTCTATGGCTACACCTTC. Protein product: CASSPDMVYGYTF.

This chain connects TRBV12-5 to TRBJ2-6; 8 nucleotides agree with TRBD2. Germline assignment: CDR1 LGHNT and CDR2 FRNRAP. V gave up 2 bases and J gave up 0 bases; unmatched junction bases: 3. This CDR3 has 17 amino acids. DNA of the CDR3: TGTGCTAGTGGTTTGAACGGGGGGGTCTCTGGGGCCAACGTCCTGACTTTC. This translates into CASGLNGGVSGANVLTF.

The V gene is TRBV7-3, the J gene TRBJ2-3; TRBD1 is a possible D gene (5 bases). Germline CDR1 reads SGHTA; CDR2 reads FQGTGA. V lost 5 bases, J lost 4 bases, and 13 bases lay in between. The CDR3 length is 14 residues. This CDR3 is CASSPDRGADTQYF. CDR3 sequence (DNA): TGTGCCAGCAGCCCTGACAGAGGCGCAGATACGCAGTATTTT.

This chain links TRBV19 with TRBJ1-1; D unresolved. CDR1 is LNHDA and CDR2 is SQIVND in the germline V gene (reference sequence). Trimming took 7 bases from V and 1 from J, leaving 13 bases between them. The CDR3 is made up of 14 amino acids. The DNA for the CDR3 is TGTGCCAGTAACCCGACACCATCGAACACTGAAGCTTTCTTT. The encoded protein is CASNPTPSNTEAFF.

The V and J genes are TRBV12-3 or TRBV12-4 and TRBJ2-1, with D possibly TRBD2 on 5 matching bases. V lost 4 bases and J 12 bases, leaving 13 bases between the germline ends. The CDR3 consists of 12 residues. The CDR3 DNA reads as TGTGCCAGCAGTTCGACGGGAATGAGGCAGTTCTTC. This encodes CASSSTGMRQFF.

This chain connects TRBV9 to TRBJ1-3; D gene unclear. Trimming pared 0 bases from V and 4 bases from J, leaving 11 bases between. The germline gives CDR1 SGDLS, CDR2 YYNGEE. The CDR3 is made up of 15 amino acids. The CDR3 DNA follows: TGTGCCAGCAGCGTAGGTGCAGGTACCGGAAACACCATATATTTT. Its protein is CASSVGAGTGNTIYF.

The V and J genes are TRBV4-1 and TRBJ2-1, with 9 bases fitting TRBD1. J gave up 8 bases and V 4 bases, and 18 bases lay outside the gene matches. The V gene's germline CDR1 is MGHRA and CDR2 YSYEKL. This CDR3 spans 18 amino acids. The CDR3 sequence: CASSLEIFPGQGFDEQFF. In DNA form, the CDR3 reads TGCGCCAGCAGCCTGGAGATCTTTCCGGGACAGGGTTTTGATGAGCAGTTCTTC.

The gene calls are TRBV19 and TRBJ2-2; D is undetermined. The CDR3 runs 13 residues. V was cut by 4 bases and J by 6 bases, with 9 bases left in between. Looked up from germline, CDR1 is LNHDA and CDR2 is SQIVND (reference sequence). In DNA, the CDR3 is TGTGCCAGTAGTACGGGTGCGGCCGGGGAGCTGTTTTTT. It codes for CASSTGAAGELFF.

The chain has TRBV12-3 or TRBV12-4 and TRBJ2-3, with TRBD1 as a possible D gene (5 bases). This CDR3 spans 12 amino acids. V was shortened by 11 bases and J by 1 base, with 10 bases between the two germline ends. CDR3 in DNA: TGTGCCCAAGGGGTAGGCACAGATACGCAGTATTTT. Translating it yields CAQGVGTDTQYF.

The V call is TRBV27, the J call TRBJ1-2; tentative D call: TRBD1 (5 bases). The V end was cut by 2 bases, the J end by 4 bases, with 8 bases between. The CDR3 totals 13 residues. CDR1 MNHEY and CDR2 SMNVEV come from the germline V gene (reference sequence). The CDR3 loop is CASSLHRSYGYTF. The CDR3 bases are TGTGCCAGCAGTTTACACAGGTCCTATGGCTACACCTTC.

In this sample, this clone turned up many times. V and J are TRBV5-1 and TRBJ1-2; 8 nucleotides agree with TRBD1. This CDR3 is built from 16 residues. Germline V lookup: CDR1 SGHRS, CDR2 YFSETQ. The J segment lost 2 bases and the V segment lost 0 bases, leaving 6 bases of the junction unmatched. CDR3 nucleotides: TGCGCCAGCAGCTTGGAAGGGACAGGATTGAACTATGGCTACACCTTC. It translates to CASSLEGTGLNYGYTF.

This rearrangement joins TRBV9 to TRBJ2-3; possibly TRBD1 for D (8 bases). V shed 4 bases and J shed 1 base, with 25 bases lying between them. The CDR3 has 19 amino acids. Per germline, CDR1 SGDLS and CDR2 YYNGEE. CDR3 sequence reads: CASSSSPRTGRGGTDTQYF. In DNA, the CDR3 is TGTGCCAGCAGCTCCAGCCCTAGGACAGGGAGGGGTGGCACAGATACGCAGTATTTT.